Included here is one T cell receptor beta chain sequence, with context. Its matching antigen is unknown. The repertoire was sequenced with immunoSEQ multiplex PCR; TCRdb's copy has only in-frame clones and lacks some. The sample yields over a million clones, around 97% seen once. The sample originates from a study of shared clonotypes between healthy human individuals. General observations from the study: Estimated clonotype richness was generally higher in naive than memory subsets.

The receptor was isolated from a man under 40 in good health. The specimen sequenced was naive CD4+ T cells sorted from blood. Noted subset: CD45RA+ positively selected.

The CDR3 nucleotides are TGTGCCATCAGTGAGGGCGGGACCGACTACAATGAGCAGTTCTTC. This encodes CAISEGGTDYNEQFF. The genes are TRBV10-3 and TRBJ2-1, with a weak D call TRBD2 (6 bases). The CDR3 is 15 amino acids. Trimming removed 2 bases at V and 3 bases at J, with 11 bases between. Germline V gene lookup returns CDR1 ENHRY and CDR2 SYGVKD.